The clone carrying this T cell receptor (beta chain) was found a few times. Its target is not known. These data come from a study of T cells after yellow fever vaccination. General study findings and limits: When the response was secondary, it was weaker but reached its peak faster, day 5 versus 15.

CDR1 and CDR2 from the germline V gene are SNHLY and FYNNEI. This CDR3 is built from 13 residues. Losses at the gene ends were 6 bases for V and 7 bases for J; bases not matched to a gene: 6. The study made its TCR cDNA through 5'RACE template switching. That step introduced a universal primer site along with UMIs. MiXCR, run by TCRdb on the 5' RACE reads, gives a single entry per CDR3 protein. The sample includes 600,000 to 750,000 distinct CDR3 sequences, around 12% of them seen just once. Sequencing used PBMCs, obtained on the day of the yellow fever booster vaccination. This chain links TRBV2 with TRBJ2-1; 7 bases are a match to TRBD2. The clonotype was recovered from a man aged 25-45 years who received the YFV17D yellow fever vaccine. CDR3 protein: CASRREIDNEQFF. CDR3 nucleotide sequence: TGTGCCAGCAGGCGGGAGATTGATAATGAGCAGTTCTTC.